This TCR beta chain was documented in a study of T cells in Graves' hyperthyroidism and ophthalmopathy. Study-wide results and limits: Blood shared most expanded thyroid clonotypes above 0.001.

Diagnostic decisions used clinical symptoms, serum thyroxine and TRAb, thyroid ultrasound and orbital computed tomography. The PBMCs studied were ones that came from 10 ml fresh peripheral blood. There are 15 residues in the CDR3. Trimming removed 1 base from V and 4 bases from J, with 14 bases in between. The TCR beta CDR3 regions underwent amplification using RNA transcripts as the source. The HTBI primer set served for first-round RT-PCR of the TCR CDR3. TCRdb passed the multiplex PCR reads through MiXCR, listing each CDR3 protein once. The sample lists 300,000 to 450,000 distinct CDR3 sequences, around 13% occurring once. The sample holds many counts of this clonotype. Antigen: not known.

The rearrangement joins TRBV12-3 or TRBV12-4 to TRBJ2-7; D perhaps matches TRBD1 (6 bases). The sequenced material came from blood. The origin of this receptor is a woman aged 25 to 39 with Graves' ophthalmopathy. CDR3 amino acids: CASSLGQGHSYEQYF. For the CDR3, the DNA is TGTGCCAGCAGTTTAGGCCAGGGGCATTCGTACGAGCAGTACTTC.